This is a list of T cell receptor beta chains from one sample in a study of blood T cell repertoires in COVID-19. Produced via immunoSEQ multiplex PCR; TCRdb's table is partial and in-frame only. The table lists 85,000 to 90,000 clones, roughly 86% of them singletons. The material sequenced was peripheral blood. The origin of the receptors is an elderly woman with acute or convalescent COVID-19. Both conserved end residues are part of each CDR3. A D gene is named only where the DNA matches it firmly. Clone size appears in some rows only: once, few, many, or a class for an expanded clone.

NA	TRBD1	TRBJ2-4	TRBV6-5	TGTGCCAGCAGTAGTGACAGGGGCCTAAACATTCAGTACTTC	CASSSDRGLNIQYF
NA	NA	TRBJ1-1	TRBV14	TGTGCCAGCAGCCAAGGGGGGCGCGGCCCAGCTTTCTTT	CASSQGGRGPAFF
NA	NA	TRBJ1-1	TRBV28	TGTGCCAGCAGTTTGGCAGGGAAAGGGCAGAACACTGAAGCTTTCTTT	CASSLAGKGQNTEAFF
NA	NA	TRBJ2-3	TRBV5-6	TGTGCCAGCAGCTCACTCGTCGGACAGATTACTAGCACAGATACGCAGTATTTT	CASSSLVGQITSTDTQYF
NA	TRBD2	TRBJ2-3	TRBV3-1/TRBV3-2	TGTGCCAGCAGAAGACTAGCGGGAGATACGCAGTATTTT	CASRRLAGDTQYF
once	NA	TRBJ2-1	TRBV24-1	TGTGCCACGGGGACTGGAGCCTACAATGAGCAGTTCTTC	CATGTGAYNEQFF
NA	TRBD1	TRBJ1-5	TRBV6-5	TGTGCCAGTTACCCGGGACAGGGAGGCAATCAGCCCCAGCATTTT	CASYPGQGGNQPQHF
NA	TRBD2	TRBJ2-2	TRBV10-1	TGCGCCAGCTTTCTAGGGCTAGCGGAGACCGGGGAGCTGTTTTTT	CASFLGLAETGELFF
NA	TRBD1	TRBJ1-1	TRBV6-5	TGTGCCAGCAGACTCACAGGGGTTTTTAGGACTGAAGCTTTCTTT	CASRLTGVFRTEAFF
NA	TRBD1	TRBJ2-6	TRBV5-5	TGTGCCAGCTCAGTTTTAGACAGGGGAGCTGGGGCCAACGTCCTGACTTTC	CASSVLDRGAGANVLTF
NA	TRBD2	TRBJ2-1	TRBV12-3/TRBV12-4	TGTGCCAGCAGAGAGGCTAGCGGGGTTGAGCAGTTCTTC	CASREASGVEQFF
once	TRBD2	TRBJ2-7	TRBV6-5	TGTGCCAGCAGAACCGGGGAGGGGAGGTACGAGCAGTACTTC	CASRTGEGRYEQYF
NA	NA	TRBJ2-3	TRBV6-5	TGTGCCAGCAGGACAGGCGAAAATACGCAGTATTTT	CASRTGENTQYF
once	TRBD2	TRBJ2-7	TRBV20-1	TGCAGTGCTAGTTCCTTAGCGGGACCTACCTACGAGCAGTACTTC	CSASSLAGPTYEQYF
NA	NA	TRBJ1-2	TRBV18	TGTGCCAGCTCACGCACATCCCGGGACACAGGCTACACCTTC	CASSRTSRDTGYTF
NA	NA	TRBJ1-5	TRBV6-5	TGTGCCAGCAGCGGGTCAGAATATAGCAATCAGCCCCAGCATTTT	CASSGSEYSNQPQHF
NA	NA	TRBJ2-2	TRBV2	TGTGCCAGCAGGAGGGAGGTGTTGACCGGGGAGCTGTTTTTT	CASRREVLTGELFF
NA	NA	TRBJ1-1	TRBV9	TGTGCCAGCAGCGTAGGGTACACGAACACTGAAGCTTTCTTT	CASSVGYTNTEAFF
NA	NA	TRBJ2-1	TRBV4-1	TGCGCCAGCAGCCACCCCCCGGCTAGGAGCTCCTACAATGAGCAGTTCTTC	CASSHPPARSSYNEQFF
NA	TRBD1	TRBJ1-2	TRBV12-3/TRBV12-4	TGTGCCAGCAGTTTAACAGGGGACTATGGCTACACCTTC	CASSLTGDYGYTF
NA	NA	TRBJ1-5	TRBV28	TGTGCCAGCAGACAGGGCAGCAATCAGCCCCAGCATTTT	CASRQGSNQPQHF
few	TRBD1	TRBJ2-2	TRBV2	TGTGCCAGCAATATGAGACAGGGTAACACCGGGGAGCTGTTTTTT	CASNMRQGNTGELFF
NA	TRBD1	TRBJ1-5	TRBV5-6	TGTGCCAGCAGCTTAGACAGGGGGAGACTACAGCCCCAGCATTTT	CASSLDRGRLQPQHF
NA	NA	TRBJ1-5	TRBV7-8	TGTGCCAGCAGCCGTACGGGGGGCAATCAGCCCCAGCATTTT	CASSRTGGNQPQHF
NA	TRBD1	TRBJ1-1	TRBV3-1/TRBV3-2	TGTGCCAGCAGCCAAGACCGTACAGGGGGCAACACTGAAGCTTTCTTT	CASSQDRTGGNTEAFF
NA	NA	TRBJ1-3	TRBV2	TGTGCCAGCAGTGAGGGCAGGGGATCTGGAAACACCATATATTTT	CASSEGRGSGNTIYF
NA	TRBD1	TRBJ2-7	TRBV2	TGTGCCACCGGGCGCGGGACAGGGAACGAGCAGTACTTC	CATGRGTGNEQYF
NA	TRBD1	TRBJ2-1	TRBV3-1/TRBV3-2	TGTGCCAGCAGCCAATGGGGGACAGGGGGCCGAGAAGATGAGCAGTTCTTC	CASSQWGTGGREDEQFF
once	NA	TRBJ1-1	TRBV6-2/TRBV6-3	TGTGCCAGCAGTGCTAAGGGGCGTGGGGTGACTGAAGCTTTCTTT	CASSAKGRGVTEAFF
NA	NA	TRBJ1-1	TRBV11-3	TGTGCCAGCAGTCCTAGGGGCTCTTCGTACACTGAAGCTTTCTTT	CASSPRGSSYTEAFF
NA	TRBD1	TRBJ1-1	TRBV19	TGTGCCAGTAGAGATGGACAGGCTAACACTGAAGCTTTCTTT	CASRDGQANTEAFF
NA	TRBD1	TRBJ2-7	TRBV3-1/TRBV3-2	TGTGCCAGCAGCCCACAGGGGAAGGTGCAGTACTTC	CASSPQGKVQYF
once	TRBD1	TRBJ1-2	TRBV5-4	TGTGCCAGCAGCACTGGGACAGCTAACTATGGCTACACCTTC	CASSTGTANYGYTF
NA	NA	TRBJ1-1	TRBV19	TGTGCCAGTAGTATAAGACTGCTGAACACTGAAGCTTTCTTT	CASSIRLLNTEAFF
NA	TRBD1	TRBJ2-7	TRBV18	TGTGCCAGCTCTCCCGGGACAGGGCTCTACGAGCAGTACTTC	CASSPGTGLYEQYF
NA	NA	TRBJ1-5	TRBV11-2	TGTGCCAGCAGCCCAACAGGTTCCAATCAGCCCCAGCATTTT	CASSPTGSNQPQHF
once	NA	TRBJ2-1	TRBV4-2	TGTGCCAGCAGCCAAGACGGAGTTGGCGGGGACTACAATGAGCAGTTCTTC	CASSQDGVGGDYNEQFF
NA	TRBD2	TRBJ2-7	TRBV5-6	TGTGCCAGCAGCCCTCGGGGGGTCGGGCCCTACGAGCAGTACTTC	CASSPRGVGPYEQYF
NA	NA	TRBJ2-3	TRBV27	TGTGCCAGCAGTTCCTCTAGTGGTAGGACAGATACGCAGTATTTT	CASSSSSGRTDTQYF
once	TRBD2	TRBJ2-2	TRBV3-1/TRBV3-2	TGTGCCAGCAGCCCGGGACTAGCGACGACCGGGGAGCTGTTTTTT	CASSPGLATTGELFF
NA	NA	TRBJ2-1	TRBV11-3	TGTGCCAGCAGCAGGGTTACCGGGACACCGGCGATCAATGAGCAGTTCTTC	CASSRVTGTPAINEQFF